One sample yielded the 24 T cell receptor beta chains listed below, sequenced in a study of cytomegalovirus exposure and HLA in healthy donors (dated 2017 in TCRdb). Library preparation used the immunoSEQ multiplex PCR assay. For the multiplex PCR, a mixture combining 60 forward primers for TCR Vbeta segments and 13 reverse primers for TCR Jbeta segments was used. In its TCRdb copy, this immuneACCESS table keeps in-frame sequences only and misses some clones. Where compared with another copy, unresolved V genes explain less than half of these, and the others have no known cause. This sample has around 130,000 clones in its table, and 83% of those were observed once. 0.95% to 1.5% of the sample is in the top ten clones. The sample comprised PBMCs. The receptors here all came from a girl aged 2 to 9 in good health and CMV-seronegative.

The sample holds one count of this clone. The CDR3 nucleotides are TGTGCCACTAGCCCCGGGACAGGCCTCTACGAGCAGTACTTC. The encoded protein is CATSPGTGLYEQYF. The rearrangement uses TRBV19 and TRBJ2-5; 8 bases fit TRBD1. The DNA end is more similar to TRBJ2-7, so the J call may be wrong. The CDR3 contains 14 residues. Per the germline V gene, CDR1 is LNHDA and CDR2 is SQIVND (reference sequence).

The gene calls are TRBV9 and TRBJ2-7, with 11 nucleotides matching TRBD2. CDR3 size: 14 residues. Unmatched junction bases numbered 4, after V lost 3 bases and J lost 5 bases. Germline V CDR1 and CDR2: SGDLS, YYNGEE. The CDR3 DNA sequence: TGTGCCAGCAGCGCGACTAGCGGGGTGGACGAGCAGTACTTC. Residues: CASSATSGVDEQYF.

This rearrangement joins TRBV19 to TRBJ2-7, with D unclear. V was cut by 2 bases and J by 2 bases, with 10 bases left in between. The CDR3 has 14 residues. CDR1 and CDR2 from the germline V gene are LNHDA and SQIVND (reference sequence). The CDR3 nucleotides are TGTGCCAGTAGTATAACGAAGCTGGCCTACGAGCAGTACTTC. Protein product: CASSITKLAYEQYF.

The chain has TRBV9 and TRBJ2-7; 8 nucleotides line up with TRBD2. Trimming removed 1 base from V and 5 bases from J; junction bases left unmatched: 8. The CDR3 has 15 amino acids. Germline CDR1 is SGDLS and CDR2 is YYNGEE. Written as DNA, the CDR3 is TGTGCCAGCAGCGTATTCCCACGGGAGGGAGACGAGCAGTACTTC. Translation: CASSVFPREGDEQYF. Full variable domain (missing parts from reference TRBV9 and TRBJ2-7): DSGVTQTPKHLITATGQRVTLRCSPRSGDLSVYWYQQSLDQGLQFLIQYYNGEERAKGNILERFSAQQFPDLHSELNLSSLELGDSALYFCASSVFPREGDEQYFGPGTRLTVT.

The chain recombines TRBV10-3 with TRBJ1-1, with 7 bases lining up with TRBD1. CDR1 is ENHRY and CDR2 is SYGVKD in the germline V gene. The CDR3 contains 14 residues. Trimming took 6 bases from V and 0 from J; bases not matched to a gene: 4. The CDR3 sequence: CAISVGQLNTEAFF. CDR3 DNA: TGTGCCATCAGCGTGGGACAGCTGAACACTGAAGCTTTCTTT.

The chain has TRBV5-1 and TRBJ2-5, with D possibly TRBD1 on 5 matching bases. The DNA end is a closer match to TRBJ2-7, so the J assignment may be wrong. The CDR3 is 12 amino acids. Germline V gives CDR1 SGHRS, CDR2 YFSETQ. CDR3 in amino acids: CASSSGSYEQYF. Written as DNA, the CDR3 is TGCGCCAGCAGTTCAGGGTCCTACGAGCAGTACTTC.

The rearrangement uses TRBV28 and TRBJ2-3; tentatively, D is TRBD1 (5 bases). This CDR3 is built from 16 residues. Trimming pared 5 bases from V and 0 bases from J, leaving 15 bases between. CDR1 and CDR2 from the germline V gene are MDHEN and SYDVKM. CDR3 coding DNA: TGTGCCAGCAGTGTATACGGCAGGGCTAGCACAGATACGCAGTATTTT. Translating it yields CASSVYGRASTDTQYF.

V usage is TRBV7-9 and J usage is TRBJ1-1; D possibly corresponds to TRBD1 (5 bases). The length of the CDR3 is 12 residues. The V gene lost 5 bases and the J gene lost 5 bases, with 9 bases spanning the gap. Germline assignment: CDR1 SEHNR and CDR2 FQNEAQ (reference sequence). The CDR3 DNA sequence: TGTGCCAGCAGCGTAGGGGCGACTGAAGCTTTCTTT. Protein sequence: CASSVGATEAFF.

This clone occurred a few times. The CDR3 nucleotides are TGCGCCAGCAGCCAAGATAGAAACACTGAAGCTTTCTTT. Its translation: CASSQDRNTEAFF. This sequence joins TRBV4-1 and TRBJ1-1; D unresolved. Trimming removed 0 bases from V and 2 bases from J, with 4 bases in between. The CDR3 sequence is 13 residues long. The germline V gene encodes CDR1 MGHRA and CDR2 YSYEKL.

V gene TRBV4-1 combines with J gene TRBJ2-5; 10 bases map to TRBD1. CDR1 and CDR2 from the germline V gene are MGHRA and YSYEKL. Trimming removed 3 bases from V and 3 bases from J; junction bases left unmatched: 7. CDR3 length equals 16 residues. The CDR3 spells CASSQIPGQGKETQYF. For the CDR3, the DNA is TGCGCCAGCAGCCAGATTCCGGGACAGGGGAAAGAGACCCAGTACTTC.

The chain recombines TRBV4-1 with TRBJ2-1; TRBD2 matches at 10 bases. Germline V gene lookup returns CDR1 MGHRA and CDR2 YSYEKL. This CDR3 is built from 15 residues. V lost 1 base, J lost 8 bases, and 5 bases stayed unmatched. Here the CDR3 DNA reads TGCGCCAGCAGCCAAGTGGGGACTAGCGCCGATGAGCAGTTCTTC. Translated: CASSQVGTSADEQFF.

The chain joins TRBV6-1 to TRBJ1-1; D call uncertain. The CDR3 totals 15 residues. V dropped 2 bases and J dropped 0 bases, with 10 bases sitting between them. Germline V gives CDR1 MNHNS, CDR2 SASEGT. CDR3 nucleotide sequence: TGTGCCAGCAGTGAACGAGGCAGATTGAACACTGAAGCTTTCTTT. It codes for CASSERGRLNTEAFF.

The chain's CDR3 is CAISESRETEAFF. The CDR3 DNA follows: TGTGCCATCAGTGAGTCAAGGGAGACTGAAGCTTTCTTT. V is TRBV10-3 and J is TRBJ1-1; D not certain. CDR1 ENHRY and CDR2 SYGVKD come from the germline V gene. Trimming took off 0 bases at V and 5 bases at J, with 7 bases between the two ends. The CDR3 is made up of 13 amino acids.

The chain couples TRBV25-1 to TRBJ1-4, with TRBD1 matching over 8 bases. V lost 6 bases, J lost 4 bases, and 10 bases stayed unmatched. The V gene's germline CDR1 is MGHDK and CDR2 SYGVNS. This CDR3 is 16 amino acids long. CDR3: CASSPRGTGGNEKLFF. The DNA of the CDR3 is TGTGCCAGCAGCCCCCGAGGTACAGGGGGTAATGAAAAACTGTTTTTT.

As for this clone: Mismatch with germline at one junction end may stem from a read error. This chain uses TRBV14 with TRBJ1-3; 9 nucleotides match TRBD1. The CDR3 length is 12 residues. The germline V gene encodes CDR1 SGHDN and CDR2 FVKESK. CDR3 DNA: TGTGCCAGCAGCTCATCCGGGACAGGGCAAGATTTT. Protein sequence: CASSSSGTGQDF.

The gene calls are TRBV7-9 and TRBJ2-7; 8 nucleotides agree with TRBD1. Germline loops: CDR1 SEHNR, CDR2 FQNEAQ (reference sequence). After removal of 5 bases from V and 2 bases from J, the junction contained 5 bases not matched to a gene. This CDR3 has 14 residues. CDR3 DNA: TGTGCCAGCAGCAAGGCCAGGGGGCCCTACGAGCAGTACTTC. This codes for CASSKARGPYEQYF.

The CDR3 here is CASSDAGQPNTEAFF. The CDR3 DNA follows: TGTGCCAGCAGTGACGCGGGACAGCCGAACACTGAAGCTTTCTTT. The genes are TRBV28 and TRBJ1-1; TRBD1 matches at 7 bases. The germline CDR1 and CDR2 sequences are MDHEN and SYDVKM. The ends lost 5 bases at V and 1 base at J; junction bases unmatched: 7. The length of the CDR3 is 15 residues.

The CDR3 nucleotides are TGTGCCAGCAGCCAAGAACAGGGGTTGCCTAATTCACCCCTCCACTTT. Its translation: CASSQEQGLPNSPLHF. This rearrangement joins TRBV4-2 to TRBJ1-6, with 7 bases matching TRBD1. Looked up from germline, CDR1 is LGHNA and CDR2 is YNFKEQ. The V and J ends lost 0 bases and 6 bases, in that order; junction bases with no gene match: 5. The CDR3 runs to 16 residues.

The V and J genes are TRBV6-4 and TRBJ1-5; 8 bases match TRBD1. This CDR3 comprises 13 residues. V gave up 4 bases and J gave up 6 bases; unmatched junction bases: 2. Germline lookup yields CDR1 MRHNA and CDR2 SNTAGT. This chain's CDR3 is CASSGTGTQPQHF. The CDR3 DNA reads as TGTGCCAGCAGTGGGACAGGGACTCAGCCCCAGCATTTT.

A single count supports this clone. The chain combines TRBV25-1 with TRBJ1-4; D gene unclear. Germline-derived CDR1 and CDR2 are MGHDK and SYGVNS. Trimming removed 3 bases from V and 8 bases from J, with 4 bases in between. This CDR3 has 11 amino acids. The DNA for the CDR3 is TGTGCCAGCAGTGAGGGCGAAAAACTGTTTTTT. Translating it yields CASSEGEKLFF.

Concerning this clone itself: Sequence at one end of the junction differs from germline and may be a read error. Other DNA sequences in the sample encode the same CDR3. The rearrangement joins TRBV6-5 to TRBJ2-7; the match to TRBD1 covers 7 bases. This CDR3 region has 16 residues. Germline V gives CDR1 MNHEY, CDR2 SVGAGI. The CDR3 here is CASSYSRDSLSYEQYF. CDR3 DNA: TGCGCCAGCAGTTACTCTCGGGACAGCCTCTCCTACGAGCAGTACTTC.

The CDR3 spells CASSFGDSTNTGELFF. CDR3 bases: TGCGCCAGCAGCTTCGGTGACAGCACGAACACCGGGGAGCTGTTTTTT. This sequence joins TRBV5-1 and TRBJ2-2, with D tentatively TRBD1 (5 bases). The V gene lost 2 bases and the J gene lost 0 bases, with 11 bases spanning the gap. CDR3 length: 16 amino acids. Germline V gene sequence: CDR1 SGHRS, CDR2 YFSETQ.

The chain couples TRBV10-2 to TRBJ2-7, with 8 bases aligning to TRBD2. The CDR3 is 12 residues long. V dropped 6 bases and J dropped 3; count of bases not matched to a gene: 1. In germline, CDR1 is WSHSY, CDR2 SAAADI. The CDR3 here is CASRGLDYEQYF. DNA for the CDR3: TGCGCCAGCAGGGGACTAGACTACGAGCAGTACTTC.

The chain is built from TRBV7-6 and TRBJ2-5, with 11 bases aligning to TRBD2. Trimming took 5 bases from V and 5 from J; bases not matched to a gene: 13. The CDR3 loop spans 17 amino acids. In germline, CDR1 is SGHVS, CDR2 FNYEAQ. The CDR3: CASSINLAGGRGETQYF. The DNA for the CDR3 is TGTGCCAGCAGCATAAACCTAGCGGGAGGACGTGGGGAGACCCAGTACTTC.